This TCR beta chain was observed in a study of T-cell memory formation after mild COVID-19. Study-wide context: Clustering of TCRs was largely donor specific. Overall study findings and caveats: Clones shrinking from day 15 to 85 showed even CD4/CD8 mixes; later expanders tilted CD4+. Pre-infection memory already had some responding clones, implying cross-reactive memory joined.

The TCR alpha and TCR beta cDNA libraries, bearing sample barcodes and UMIs, were generated by 5'RACE using constant-segment primers. TCRdb reprocessed the 5' RACE reads with MiXCR, giving one entry per CDR3 protein. The sample records roughly 450,000 distinct CDR3 sequences, roughly 18% being singletons. This clonotype was picked up a small number of times. Antigen specificity is unknown. CDR3 length: 14 residues. Germline assignment: CDR1 SGHRS and CDR2 YFSETQ. Trimming removed 3 bases from V and 3 bases from J, with 12 bases in between. The chain is built from TRBV5-1 and TRBJ1-1, with D uncertain. The source material was PBMCs or a T cell subset sorted from them (not recorded which). The TCR comes from a young man who had mild COVID-19 (a few samples of this study predate the infection). Cell type and time point are not known. The CDR3 DNA is TGCGCCAGCAGCTCTCTTTACTCTGACACTGAAGCTTTCTTT. It yields the protein CASSSLYSDTEAFF.